These 24 T cell receptor beta chains were sequenced from one sample in a study of blood T cell repertoires in COVID-19. The table came from immunoSEQ multiplex PCR; TCRdb's copy has only in-frame clones and leaves some out. The sample lists roughly 200,000 clones, around 80% occurring once. Material for sequencing was peripheral blood. Receptors were obtained from a woman aged 25 to 39 with COVID-19, enrolled during active disease.

The genes are TRBV3-1 (or the pseudogene TRBV3-2) and TRBJ1-2, with 7 bases identical to TRBD1. The J segment lost 2 bases and the V segment lost 5 bases, leaving 2 bases of the junction unmatched. Germline V lookup: CDR1 LGHDT, CDR2 YNNKEL (reference sequence). The CDR3 runs to 13 residues. The DNA for the CDR3 is TGTGCCAGCAGCGGACAGGTGAACTATGGCTACACCTTC. The encoded protein is CASSGQVNYGYTF.

The CDR3: CATSRGGRGKYSNQPQHF. The DNA of the CDR3 is TGTGCCACCAGCAGAGGGGGCAGGGGAAAGTATAGCAATCAGCCCCAGCATTTT. V usage is TRBV15 and J usage is TRBJ1-5, with D possibly TRBD1 on 6 matching bases. V dropped 1 base and J dropped 0 bases, with 16 bases sitting between them. This CDR3 is built from 18 residues. Per germline, CDR1 LNHNV and CDR2 YYDKDF (reference sequence).

The CDR3 protein is CASIRLPTGTLGYEQFF. As DNA, the CDR3 is TGTGCCAGCATCCGGCTTCCGACAGGGACTTTAGGCTATGAGCAGTTCTTC. The chain has TRBV27 and TRBJ2-1; the D gene is possibly TRBD1 (7 bases). Per germline, CDR1 MNHEY and CDR2 SMNVEV (reference sequence). Deletions cut 7 bases from V and 8 bases from J, with 27 bases between. The CDR3 contains 17 residues.

This sequence joins TRBV12-3 or TRBV12-4 and TRBJ2-7; D gene ambiguous. The CDR3 contains 12 residues. V was pared by 1 base and J by 3 bases, with 4 bases between. The CDR3 DNA sequence: TGTGCCAGCAGTTTAGAATACTACGAGCAGTACTTC. Residues: CASSLEYYEQYF.

This clone was observed a single time. The chain recombines TRBV9 with TRBJ2-6; D perhaps matches TRBD1 (6 bases). Germline V gene lookup returns CDR1 SGDLS and CDR2 YYNGEE. Trimming stripped 8 bases from V and 0 bases from J, with 21 bases between. The length of the CDR3 is 18 residues. The CDR3 sequence: CARDMGRQEPSGANVLTF. CDR3 sequence (DNA): TGTGCCAGGGATATGGGGAGACAGGAACCCTCTGGGGCCAACGTCCTGACTTTC.

The chain is built from TRBV11-2 and TRBJ2-1, with TRBD2 as a possible D gene (5 bases). Germline-derived CDR1 and CDR2 are SGHAT and FQNNGV. V gave up 2 bases and J gave up 7 bases, with 15 bases separating them. This CDR3 has 15 residues. The CDR3 DNA is TGTGCCAGCAGCTTACCGGGGAGAAAAGGGAATGAGCAGTTCTTC. Translation gives CASSLPGRKGNEQFF.

This clone was recorded once. V and J are TRBV19 and TRBJ2-3, with a possible D match to TRBD2 (6 bases). This CDR3 has 16 residues. Per germline, CDR1 LNHDA and CDR2 SQIVND (reference sequence). Deletions cut 11 bases from V and 8 bases from J, with 29 bases between. The CDR3 spells CAAKEPRRTNQGTQYF. The DNA of the CDR3 is TGTGCCGCCAAGGAGCCCCGCAGGACTAACCAGGGTACGCAGTATTTT.

The genes are TRBV6-5 and TRBJ2-5; weak D call: TRBD1 (5 bases). CDR3 length equals 13 residues. Germline-derived CDR1 and CDR2 are MNHEY and SVGAGI. V lost 6 bases, J lost 0 bases, and 8 bases lay in between. CDR3 protein: CASRKTDQETQYF. CDR3 nucleotide sequence: TGTGCCAGCAGGAAGACAGACCAAGAGACCCAGTACTTC.

This rearrangement joins TRBV5-1 to TRBJ2-3; D gene ambiguous. CDR1 SGHRS and CDR2 YFSETQ come from the germline V gene. This CDR3 has 12 residues. Trimming removed 4 bases from V and 0 bases from J, with 3 bases in between. CDR3 sequence reads: CASSLSTDTQYF. The CDR3, as DNA: TGCGCCAGCAGCCTAAGCACAGATACGCAGTATTTT.

The chain couples TRBV29-1 to TRBJ2-7, with TRBD2 matching over 10 bases. The V and J ends lost 4 bases and 2 bases, in that order; junction bases with no gene match: 2. CDR3 length: 13 amino acids. Looked up from germline, CDR1 is SQVTM and CDR2 is ANQGSEA. CDR3 region: CSVVLAGAYEQYF. DNA for the CDR3: TGCAGCGTTGTCCTAGCGGGAGCCTACGAGCAGTACTTC.

J is TRBJ1-2 and V is TRBV2; the match to TRBD1 covers 7 bases. The CDR3 has 14 residues. Germline CDR1 SNHLY, CDR2 FYNNEI. The V segment lost 8 bases and the J segment 0 bases; nucleotides outside the gene matches: 6. CDR3 DNA sequence: TGTGCCAGCGCTCCGACAGGGTCTAACTATGGCTACACCTTC. It translates to CASAPTGSNYGYTF.

A single count supports this clone. This chain joins TRBV9 and TRBJ2-5; the match to TRBD1 covers 8 bases. V shed 0 bases and J 4 bases; nucleotides not matched to a gene: 5. The germline V gene encodes CDR1 SGDLS and CDR2 YYNGEE. CDR3 size: 15 residues. The CDR3 DNA is TGTGCCAGCAGCGTAGGGGGACAGGCGGTAGAGACCCAGTACTTC. Translated: CASSVGGQAVETQYF. Based on the CDR3 plus reference TRBV9 and TRBJ2-5, the full variable domain is DSGVTQTPKHLITATGQRVTLRCSPRSGDLSVYWYQQSLDQGLQFLIQYYNGEERAKGNILERFSAQQFPDLHSELNLSSLELGDSALYFCASSVGGQAVETQYFGPGTRLLVL.

This chain uses TRBV27 with TRBJ1-2, with 8 bases aligning to TRBD1. The CDR3 is 13 amino acids. The V segment lost 6 bases and the J segment 8 bases; nucleotides outside the gene matches: 8. Germline CDR1 is MNHEY and CDR2 is SMNVEV (reference sequence). The CDR3 loop reads CASSPDRGGGYTF. CDR3 nucleotide sequence: TGTGCCAGCAGCCCTGACAGGGGAGGGGGCTACACCTTC.

The V and J genes are TRBV7-9 and TRBJ1-6, with TRBD1 matching over 7 bases. J was trimmed by 8 bases and V by 7 bases; bases with no gene match: 11. CDR3 length: 15 residues. CDR1 and CDR2 from the germline V gene are SEHNR and FQNEAQ (reference sequence). In DNA, the CDR3 is TGTGCCAGCATAGCACAGGGGCTGATTGATTCACCCCTCCACTTT. It translates to CASIAQGLIDSPLHF.

The chain links TRBV6-5 to TRBJ1-5; maybe TRBD1 (5 bases). Germline V CDR1 and CDR2: MNHEY, SVGAGI. The CDR3 runs to 13 residues. Trimming took 2 bases from V and 6 from J, leaving 8 bases between them. CDR3 DNA: TGTGCCAGCAGTTACGCGGGGGGTCAGCCCCAGCATTTT. This encodes CASSYAGGQPQHF.

The CDR3 protein is CASSLAGGPYNEQFF. The CDR3 bases are TGTGCCAGCAGTTTAGCGGGGGGGCCCTACAATGAGCAGTTCTTC. The chain employs TRBV6-4 and TRBJ2-1; 11 bases are shared with TRBD2. Germline CDR1 reads MRHNA; CDR2 reads SNTAGT. The CDR3 contains 15 residues. The trim removed 5 bases at V and 2 bases at J, leaving 2 bases unmatched.

V is TRBV28 and J is TRBJ2-3; 8 bases are shared with TRBD2. Per the germline V gene, CDR1 is MDHEN and CDR2 is SYDVKM. J gave up 2 bases and V 5 bases, and 9 bases lay outside the gene matches. The CDR3 contains 16 residues. The CDR3 DNA reads TGTGCCAGCAGTACCAACCAGCGGGGGACCACAGATACGCAGTATTTT. Protein: CASSTNQRGTTDTQYF.

This clone turned up a few times. The chain recombines TRBV5-6 with TRBJ1-5, with D perhaps TRBD1 (6 bases). There are 17 residues in the CDR3. Germline V gives CDR1 SGHDT, CDR2 YYEEEE. Trimming shortened V by 4 bases and J by 0 bases, and 17 bases separated the two germline ends. The CDR3 reads CASSLGQGSLSNQPQHF. In DNA form, the CDR3 reads TGTGCCAGCAGCCTCGGGCAGGGGAGCCTTAGCAATCAGCCCCAGCATTTT.

This chain connects TRBV7-2 to TRBJ1-2; no firm D call. Germline V gene lookup returns CDR1 SGHTA and CDR2 FQGNSA. Trimming left V 1 base short and J 8 bases short, with 11 bases between. The CDR3 is made up of 13 amino acids. The CDR3 loop is CASSLDGRLGYTF. In DNA form, the CDR3 reads TGTGCCAGCAGCTTAGATGGGAGACTCGGCTACACCTTC.

This rearrangement joins TRBV28 to TRBJ2-2; maybe TRBD1 (6 bases). CDR1 is MDHEN and CDR2 is SYDVKM in the germline V gene. This CDR3 has 16 residues. The germline V and J ends were trimmed by 2 bases and 7 bases, with 17 bases remaining between them. The CDR3 nucleotides read TGTGCCAGCAGTTTACCCTCTAGGGGGAGTAGCGGGGAGCTGTTTTTT. It encodes CASSLPSRGSSGELFF.

This rearrangement joins TRBV19 to TRBJ2-3; 9 bases match TRBD2. The CDR3 spans 20 residues. Losses at the gene ends were 3 bases for V and 0 bases for J; bases not matched to a gene: 16. Germline V CDR1 and CDR2: LNHDA, SQIVND (reference sequence). CDR3 region: CASSIWRGGTPHTSTDTQYF. DNA for the CDR3: TGTGCCAGTAGTATTTGGCGGGGGGGAACCCCCCACACTAGCACAGATACGCAGTATTTT. The full variable domain, in which reference TRBV19 and TRBJ2-3 provide the parts outside the CDR3, is DGGITQSPKYLFRKEGQNVTLSCEQNLNHDAMYWYRQDPGQGLRLIYYSQIVNDFQKGDIAEGYSVSREKKESFPLTVTSAQKNPTAFYLCASSIWRGGTPHTSTDTQYFGPGTRLTVL.

The chain joins TRBV12-5 to TRBJ1-1; no reliable D call. Trimming shortened V by 5 bases and J by 11 bases, and 21 bases separated the two germline ends. From germline, CDR1 is LGHNT and CDR2 FRNRAP. CDR3 size: 14 residues. CDR3 sequence: CASGPARTFVGAFF. The CDR3 coding sequence is TGTGCTAGTGGTCCCGCTCGGACTTTCGTCGGGGCTTTCTTT. Supplemented by reference TRBV12-5 and TRBJ1-1, the full variable domain reads DARVTQTPRHKVTEMGQEVTMRCQPILGHNTVFWYRQTMMQGLELLAYFRNRAPLDDSGMPKDRFSAEMPDATLATLKIQPSEPRDSAVYFCASGPARTFVGAFFGQGTRLTVV.

The J gene is TRBJ2-3, the V gene TRBV6-2 or TRBV6-3; 7 nucleotides agree with TRBD2. After removal of 2 bases from V and 10 bases from J, the junction contained 6 bases not matched to a gene. Germline V lookup: CDR1 MNHEY, CDR2 SVGEGT. This CDR3 region has 13 residues. The CDR3, as DNA: TGTGCCAGCAGTTACGAAGGCCGGGGGGCGCAGTATTTT. It specifies CASSYEGRGAQYF.

The chain has TRBV9 and TRBJ1-3; the D is unclear. Trimming left V 0 bases short and J 0 bases short, with 13 bases between. The CDR3 covers 17 residues. Germline CDR1 is SGDLS and CDR2 is YYNGEE. The CDR3 protein is CASSVEIWSDSGNTIYF. CDR3 DNA sequence: TGTGCCAGCAGCGTAGAGATCTGGTCAGACTCTGGAAACACCATATATTTT.